The TCR beta chain under discussion was sequenced for a study of sequential checkpoint blockade in melanoma. Study details: First-line arms were nivolumab then ipilimumab, or the reverse, randomized 1:1. Maintenance nivolumab came after either treatment sequence.

Profiled with immunoSEQ multiplex PCR; TCRdb holds only in-frame clones, not every one. The table includes some 31,000 clones, around 88% detected once. This sample's treatment: randomized to nivolumab then ipilimumab (arm A) or the reverse (arm B). None of the patients previously received DNA-damaging chemotherapy. From thawed PBMCs, live CD3+CD8+ cells negative for CD19 and CD56 were sorted. Trimming shortened V by 5 bases and J by 1 base, and 8 bases separated the two germline ends. Germline CDR1 and CDR2: SSHAT and FNYEAQ (reference sequence). The CDR3 extends over 13 amino acids. Material: CD8+ T cells sorted from blood (inferred from file names), obtained from a patient given nivolumab and ipilimumab in sequence. This clonotype was sampled from a human donor with melanoma. V and J are TRBV7-7 and TRBJ1-1, with no clear D. In nucleotides, the CDR3 is TGTGCCAGCAGCCTAGACAAGAACACTGAAGCTTTCTTT. It is translated as CASSLDKNTEAFF.